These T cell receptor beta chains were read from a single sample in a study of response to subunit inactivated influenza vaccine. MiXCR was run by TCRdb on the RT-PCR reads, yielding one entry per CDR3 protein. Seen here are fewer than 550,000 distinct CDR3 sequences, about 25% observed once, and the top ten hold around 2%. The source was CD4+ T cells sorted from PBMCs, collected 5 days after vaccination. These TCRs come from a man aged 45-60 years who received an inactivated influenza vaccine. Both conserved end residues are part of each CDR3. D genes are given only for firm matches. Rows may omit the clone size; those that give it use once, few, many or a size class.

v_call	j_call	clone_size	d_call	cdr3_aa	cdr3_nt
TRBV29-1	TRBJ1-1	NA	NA	CSGGSGGPTSMNTEAFF	TGCAGCGGGGGGAGTGGAGGTCCCACCTCCATGAACACTGAAGCTTTCTTT
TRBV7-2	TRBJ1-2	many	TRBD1	CASSAGQGSYGYTF	TGTGCCAGCAGCGCAGGACAGGGAAGCTATGGCTACACCTTC
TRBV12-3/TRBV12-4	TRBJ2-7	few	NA	CASSFVTGAYEQYF	TGTGCCAGCAGTTTTGTTACGGGAGCTTACGAGCAGTACTTC
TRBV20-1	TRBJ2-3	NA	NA	CSAEDGTDTQYF	TGCAGTGCAGAGGACGGCACAGATACGCAGTATTTT
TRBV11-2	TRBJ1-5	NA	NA	CASSLDGRVEQPQHF	TGTGCCAGCAGCTTAGACGGCAGGGTAGAACAGCCCCAGCATTTT
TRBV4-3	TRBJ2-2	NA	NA	CASSQGPNTGELFF	TGCGCCAGCAGCCAAGGGCCGAACACCGGGGAGCTGTTTTTT
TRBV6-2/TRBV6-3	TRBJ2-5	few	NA	CASSYVFEGETQYF	TGTGCCAGCAGTTACGTTTTCGAGGGAGAGACCCAGTACTTC
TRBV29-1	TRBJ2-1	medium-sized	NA	CSVDFREKQFF	TGCAGCGTTGACTTCAGGGAAAAGCAGTTCTTC
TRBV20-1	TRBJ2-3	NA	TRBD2	CSAQEKRGDTDTQYF	TGCAGTGCCCAAGAAAAGCGGGGGGACACAGATACGCAGTATTTT
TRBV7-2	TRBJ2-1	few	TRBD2	CASSSTGTSDYNEQFF	TGTGCCAGCAGCTCCACCGGGACTAGCGACTACAATGAGCAGTTCTTC
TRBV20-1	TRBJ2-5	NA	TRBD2	CSARGTGREGTQYF	TGCAGTGCTAGAGGGACGGGCCGGGAGGGGACCCAGTACTTC